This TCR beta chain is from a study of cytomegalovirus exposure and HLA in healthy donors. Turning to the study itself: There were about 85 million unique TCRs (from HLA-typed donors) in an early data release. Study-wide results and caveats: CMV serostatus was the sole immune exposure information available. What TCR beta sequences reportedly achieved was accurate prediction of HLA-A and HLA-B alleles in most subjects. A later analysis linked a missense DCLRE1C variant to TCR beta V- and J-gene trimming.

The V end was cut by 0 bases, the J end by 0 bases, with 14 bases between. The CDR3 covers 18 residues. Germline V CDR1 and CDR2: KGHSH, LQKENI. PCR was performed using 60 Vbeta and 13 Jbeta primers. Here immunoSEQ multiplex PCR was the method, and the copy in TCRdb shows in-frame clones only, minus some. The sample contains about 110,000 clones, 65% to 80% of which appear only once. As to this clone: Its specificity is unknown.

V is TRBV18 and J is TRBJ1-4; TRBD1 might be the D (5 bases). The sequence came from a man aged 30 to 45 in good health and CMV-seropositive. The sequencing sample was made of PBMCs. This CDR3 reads CASSPPWGGFSTNEKLFF. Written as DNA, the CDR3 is TGTGCCAGCTCACCACCCTGGGGGGGATTTTCAACTAATGAAAAACTGTTTTTT.